This TCR beta chain was recorded in a study of blood T cell repertoires in COVID-19 (dated by TCRdb to 2020 to 2021). Regarding the research as a whole: Samples from collaborators originated in the United States, Italy and Spain and spanned both the acute and convalescent phases of COVID-19. The material from the prospective study consisted of cDNA or gDNA derived from T cells, B-cell-depleted T cells, or PBMCs. Subjects who had been exposed to COVID-19, were actively infected with it, or had recovered from it provided the deeply sampled blood TCRbeta repertoires that made up the dataset. The repertoires were released in a freely available public database intended as a resource for research on the immune response to SARS-CoV-2. Samples were obtained from the ongoing ImmuneRACE study (first 160 participants) and from roughly 1,300 subjects provided by 6 global collaborators. Nearly every sample came with metadata listing a de-identified subject ID, COVID-19 status, age in years and sex. Where available, HLA class I and class II types were obtained from metadata supplied by the sample provider rather than from assay-based typing.

Per the germline V gene (reference sequence), MNHNY is the CDR1 and SVGAGI is the CDR2. CDR3 length: 15 amino acids, cysteine to phenylalanine. Solely the CDR3 DNA is kept, with 45 bases framed from the first base. At the junction V is shortened by 4 bases and J by 6 bases; bases outside the gene matches: 8. What the authors observed across the whole study: The amount of clinical and demographic metadata varied by source and participant and was provided uncurated.

TCRbeta CDR3 regions were amplified from genomic DNA using the immunoSEQ Assay, a bias-controlled multiplex PCR. Concerning the study's data processing: The number of nucleated cells in each sample was estimated from the amplification of reference gene primers within the assay. Sequence reads were collapsed and filtered to measure the absolute abundance of every unique TCRbeta CDR3 rearrangement. Productive Simpson clonality was computed per sample as the square root of Simpson's diversity index over productive rearrangements. TCRdb's version of the immuneACCESS table is confined to in-frame rearrangements and falls short of the full clone set. An unresolved V gene accounts for under half of the shortfall where checked; the remainder is of unknown origin. D and trimming were read from the DNA, whereas the V and J calls and clone size are those reported in that table. The sample profile shows 200,000 to 300,000 clones; roughly 76% of them were found once. In total, the top ten clones hold 7.5% of the sample.

Concerning this clone: No antigen is known for it. One base away there is no much larger clone; base qualities are not given.

One collaborating source in Seattle enrolled patients during active infection and followed them longitudinally through the course of disease. Each collaborating institution followed its own protocols to collect whole blood in K2EDTA tubes. For TCRbeta analysis, collaborators shipped samples as frozen whole blood, isolated PBMCs, or DNA extracted from either of those sample types. The chain joins TRBV6-6 to TRBJ1-5; 8 junctional bases match TRBD1. This clonotype originated in a woman of 80 years or more with COVID-19, enrolled during active disease. The specimen sequenced was peripheral blood. The bases are TGTGCCAGCAGTTCCCGAGGACAGGGAGTTCAGCCCCAGCATTTT. Translation gives CASSSRGQGVQPQHF.